The 10 T cell receptor beta chains below come from one sample, sequenced in a study of PD-L1 blockade in urothelial cancer. Measured with immunoSEQ multiplex PCR; TCRdb has only the in-frame clones, and not every one. The table has about 95,000 clones, almost 90% seen once. Indicated time point: pretreatment peripheral blood. The specimen was PBMCs, collected around atezolizumab (anti-PD-L1) treatment. These receptors originate from a man in his sixties with urothelial cancer.

The V call is TRBV10-2, the J call TRBJ1-3, with D tentatively TRBD1 (5 bases). V was cut by 6 bases and J by 8 bases, with 14 bases left in between. CDR1 is WSHSY and CDR2 is SAAADI in the germline V gene. The CDR3 runs to 13 residues. CDR3 in amino acids: CASRGSGDYTIYF. The CDR3 coding sequence is TGCGCCAGCAGGGGTTCGGGGGACTACACCATATATTTT.

The gene calls are TRBV7-9 and TRBJ1-1; 7 bases agree with TRBD1. Germline trimming cut 5 bases from V and 5 bases from J; bases unmatched to any gene: 11. The CDR3 has 15 residues. Germline CDR1 is SEHNR and CDR2 is FQNEAQ (reference sequence). The CDR3 loop is CASSAPQGLGTEAFF. DNA for the CDR3: TGTGCCAGCAGCGCCCCACAGGGGCTGGGGACTGAAGCTTTCTTT.

The chain recombines TRBV6-6 with TRBJ1-1; a possible D gene is TRBD1 (5 bases). This CDR3 comprises 14 residues. Germline V gene lookup returns CDR1 MNHNY and CDR2 SVGAGI (reference sequence). V shed 4 bases and J shed 0 bases, with 9 bases lying between them. CDR3 sequence: CASSFVTVNTEAFF. The CDR3 bases are TGTGCCAGCAGTTTTGTGACAGTGAACACTGAAGCTTTCTTT.

The chain carries TRBV25-1 and TRBJ1-5, with a weak D call TRBD1 (6 bases). Between the trimmed V and J ends, which lost 6 bases and 3 bases, there was a span of 12 bases. Per germline, CDR1 MGHDK and CDR2 SYGVNS. This CDR3 region has 14 residues. CDR3 sequence (DNA): TGTGCCAGCAGGCCAGGACAGTACAATCAGCCCCAGCATTTT. Translation gives CASRPGQYNQPQHF.

The chain links TRBV11-2 to TRBJ2-3; TRBD1 matches at 9 bases. CDR1 is SGHAT and CDR2 is FQNNGV in the germline V gene. V dropped 5 bases and J dropped 2; count of bases not matched to a gene: 14. The length of the CDR3 is 18 residues. For the CDR3, the DNA is TGTGCCAGCAGCCAATGGGGTGACAGGGGGTTTCCCACAGATACGCAGTATTTT. Translated: CASSQWGDRGFPTDTQYF. The variable domain in full, with the rest retrieved from reference TRBV11-2 and TRBJ2-3, is EAGVAQSPRYKIIEKRQSVAFWCNPISGHATLYWYQQILGQGPKLLIQFQNNGVVDDSQLPKDRFSAERLKGVDSTLKIQPAKLEDSAVYLCASSQWGDRGFPTDTQYFGPGTRLTVL.

The chain carries TRBV7-8 and TRBJ1-1, with unresolved D. Trimming pared 5 bases from V and 6 bases from J, leaving 22 bases between. Germline V gene sequence: CDR1 SGHVS, CDR2 FQNEAQ. The CDR3 has 16 amino acids. The CDR3 spells CASSSAMDPGVSEAFF. The CDR3 DNA reads TGTGCCAGCAGCAGCGCGATGGACCCCGGGGTCTCTGAAGCTTTCTTT. Combining the CDR3 with reference TRBV7-8 and TRBJ1-1 gives the whole variable domain GAGVSQSPRYKVAKRGQDVALRCDPISGHVSLFWYQQALGQGPEFLTYFQNEAQLDKSGLPSDRFFAERPEGSVSTLKIQRTQQEDSAVYLCASSSAMDPGVSEAFFGQGTRLTVV.

This rearrangement joins TRBV5-6 to TRBJ2-1, with D hard to call. The CDR3 runs to 12 residues. Trimming left V 0 bases short and J 6 bases short, with 4 bases between. Germline lookup yields CDR1 SGHDT and CDR2 YYEEEE. This chain's CDR3 is CASSLGPNEQFF. The DNA for the CDR3 is TGTGCCAGCAGCTTGGGGCCCAATGAGCAGTTCTTC.

V usage is TRBV18 and J usage is TRBJ2-5; the D gene is possibly TRBD2 (6 bases). The J call may be faulty, since TRBJ2-7 better matches the DNA end. This CDR3 has 15 residues. Germline V gives CDR1 KGHSH, CDR2 LQKENI. The CDR3: CASSPNGGELSEQYF. CDR3 nucleotide sequence: TGTGCCAGCTCACCGAATGGCGGGGAGTTGAGCGAGCAGTACTTC.

This clone was counted only a few times. The rearrangement links TRBV10-1 to TRBJ1-2; the D is unclear. CDR1 is WNHNN, CDR2 SYGVQD, per germline (reference sequence). This CDR3 has 12 amino acids. V lost 6 bases to trimming and J lost 13 bases, with 18 bases between them. The CDR3 spells CASSFSGEWLTF. Written as DNA, the CDR3 is TGCGCCAGCAGCTTTTCCGGAGAATGGCTCACCTTC.

The CDR3 coding sequence is TGTGCCAGCAGCTCGGGAGAATTCAATGAGCAGTTCTTC. Amino acid sequence: CASSSGEFNEQFF. The chain joins TRBV7-3 to TRBJ2-1; possible D gene TRBD2, 6 bases. Germline values: CDR1 SGHTA, CDR2 FQGTGA. V lost 4 bases and J lost 6, with 10 bases in between. The CDR3 runs 13 residues. Full variable domain (outside the CDR3, taken from reference TRBV7-3 and TRBJ2-1): GAGVSQTPSNKVTEKGKYVELRCDPISGHTALYWYRQSLGQGPEFLIYFQGTGAADDSGLPNDRFFAVRPEGSVSTLKIQRTERGDSAVYLCASSSGEFNEQFFGPGTRLTVL.